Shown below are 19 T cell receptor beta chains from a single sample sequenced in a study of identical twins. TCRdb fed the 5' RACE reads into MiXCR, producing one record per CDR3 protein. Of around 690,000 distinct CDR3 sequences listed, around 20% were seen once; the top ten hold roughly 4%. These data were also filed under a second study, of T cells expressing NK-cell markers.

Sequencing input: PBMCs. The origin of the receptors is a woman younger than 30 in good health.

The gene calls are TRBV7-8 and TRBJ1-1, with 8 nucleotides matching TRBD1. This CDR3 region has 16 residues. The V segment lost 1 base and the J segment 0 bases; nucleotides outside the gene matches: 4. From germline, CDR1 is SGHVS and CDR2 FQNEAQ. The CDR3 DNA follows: TGTGCCAGCAGCTTAGTACGGACAGGGCTGAACACTGAAGCTTTCTTT. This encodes CASSLVRTGLNTEAFF.

The CDR3 spells CASSSKVWGSYNEQFF. DNA for the CDR3: TGTGCCAGCAGCTCCAAGGTTTGGGGCTCCTACAATGAGCAGTTCTTC. The chain carries TRBV7-2 and TRBJ2-1; D unclear. V was trimmed by 4 bases and J by 0 bases, leaving 13 bases between them. From germline, CDR1 is SGHTA and CDR2 FQGNSA. CDR3 length: 16 residues.

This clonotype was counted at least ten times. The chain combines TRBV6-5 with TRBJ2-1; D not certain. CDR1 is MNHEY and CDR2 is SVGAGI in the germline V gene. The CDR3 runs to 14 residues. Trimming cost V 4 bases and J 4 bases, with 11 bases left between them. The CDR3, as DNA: TGTGCCAGCAGTTTAGCCTCGCTTTACAATGAGCAGTTCTTC. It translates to CASSLASLYNEQFF.

This CDR3 is CASSLLYQGPGGYTF. The CDR3 DNA reads as TGTGCCAGCAGCCTATTATATCAGGGGCCGGGTGGCTACACCTTC. The J gene is TRBJ1-2, the V gene TRBV7-2; possible D gene TRBD1, 6 bases. The V gene's germline CDR1 is SGHTA and CDR2 FQGNSA. V was shortened by 5 bases and J by 7 bases, with 20 bases between the two germline ends. This CDR3 region has 15 residues.

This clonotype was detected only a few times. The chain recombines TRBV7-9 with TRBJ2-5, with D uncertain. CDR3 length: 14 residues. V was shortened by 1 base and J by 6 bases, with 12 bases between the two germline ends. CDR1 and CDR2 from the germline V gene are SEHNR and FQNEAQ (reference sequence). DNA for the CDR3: TGTGCCAGCAGCTTAGAGAGGCCAGGTCAGACCCAGTACTTC. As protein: CASSLERPGQTQYF.

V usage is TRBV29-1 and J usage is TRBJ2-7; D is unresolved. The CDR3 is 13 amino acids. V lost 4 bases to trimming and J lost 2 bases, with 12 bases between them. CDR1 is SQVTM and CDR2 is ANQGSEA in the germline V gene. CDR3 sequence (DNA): TGCAGCGTTGGGATGGCCGGCCCCTACGAGCAGTACTTC. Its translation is CSVGMAGPYEQYF.

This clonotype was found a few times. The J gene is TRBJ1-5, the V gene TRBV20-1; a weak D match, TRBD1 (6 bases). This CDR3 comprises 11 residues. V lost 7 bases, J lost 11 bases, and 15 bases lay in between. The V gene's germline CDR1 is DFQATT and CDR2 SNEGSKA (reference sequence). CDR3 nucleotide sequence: TGCAGTGGCGAACAGGGCGAGTCCCAGCATTTT. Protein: CSGEQGESQHF.

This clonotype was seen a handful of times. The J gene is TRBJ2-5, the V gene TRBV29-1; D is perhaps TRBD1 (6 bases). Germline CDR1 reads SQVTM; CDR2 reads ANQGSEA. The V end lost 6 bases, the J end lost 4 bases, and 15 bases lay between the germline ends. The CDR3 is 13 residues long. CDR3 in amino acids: CSVRDGTTETQYF. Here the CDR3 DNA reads TGCAGCGTAAGGGACGGGACAACAGAGACCCAGTACTTC.

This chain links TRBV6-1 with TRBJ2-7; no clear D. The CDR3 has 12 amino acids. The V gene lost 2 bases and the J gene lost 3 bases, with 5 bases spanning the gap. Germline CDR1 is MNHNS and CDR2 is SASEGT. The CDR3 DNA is TGTGCCAGCAGTGAACAGCGCTACGAGCAGTACTTC. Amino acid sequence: CASSEQRYEQYF.

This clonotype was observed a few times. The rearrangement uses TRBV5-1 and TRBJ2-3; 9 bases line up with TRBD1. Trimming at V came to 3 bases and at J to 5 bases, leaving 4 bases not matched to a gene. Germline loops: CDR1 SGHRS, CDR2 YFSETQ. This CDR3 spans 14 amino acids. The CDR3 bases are TGCGCCAGCAGCTGGGGACAGGGAATAGATACGCAGTATTTT. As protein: CASSWGQGIDTQYF.

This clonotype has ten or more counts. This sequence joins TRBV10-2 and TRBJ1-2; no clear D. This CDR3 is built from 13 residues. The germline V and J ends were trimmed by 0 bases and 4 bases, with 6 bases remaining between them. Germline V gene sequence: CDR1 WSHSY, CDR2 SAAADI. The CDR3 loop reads CASSESAFYGYTF. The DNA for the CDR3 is TGCGCCAGCAGTGAGTCGGCGTTCTATGGCTACACCTTC.

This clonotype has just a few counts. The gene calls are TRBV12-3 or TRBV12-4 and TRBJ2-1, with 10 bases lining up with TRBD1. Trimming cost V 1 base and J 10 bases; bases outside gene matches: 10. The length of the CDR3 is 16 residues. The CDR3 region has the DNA TGTGCCAGCAGTTTAGGGGACAGGGGACGTAAATACGAGCAGTTCTTC. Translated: CASSLGDRGRKYEQFF.

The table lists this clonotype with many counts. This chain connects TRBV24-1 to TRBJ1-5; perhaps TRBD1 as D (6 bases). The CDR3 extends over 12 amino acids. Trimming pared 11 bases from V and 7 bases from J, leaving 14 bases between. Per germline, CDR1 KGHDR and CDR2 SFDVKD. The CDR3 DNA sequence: TGTGCCAGCATCGAGGGGGAACAGCCCCAGCATTTT. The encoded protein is CASIEGEQPQHF.

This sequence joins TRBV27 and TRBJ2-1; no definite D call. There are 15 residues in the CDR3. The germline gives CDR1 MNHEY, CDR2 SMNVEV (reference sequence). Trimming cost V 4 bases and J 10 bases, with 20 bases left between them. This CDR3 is CASSSPLNWRSEQFF. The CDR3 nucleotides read TGTGCCAGCAGTTCCCCTTTAAATTGGCGGTCGGAGCAGTTCTTC.

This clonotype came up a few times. The CDR3 sequence: CASSLRQGAANEQFF. In DNA form, the CDR3 reads TGTGCCAGCAGTCTGCGACAGGGAGCGGCCAATGAGCAGTTCTTC. The chain carries TRBV12-3 or TRBV12-4 and TRBJ2-1; 7 bases line up with TRBD1. The length of the CDR3 is 15 residues. Trimming took 5 bases from V and 6 from J; bases not matched to a gene: 10.

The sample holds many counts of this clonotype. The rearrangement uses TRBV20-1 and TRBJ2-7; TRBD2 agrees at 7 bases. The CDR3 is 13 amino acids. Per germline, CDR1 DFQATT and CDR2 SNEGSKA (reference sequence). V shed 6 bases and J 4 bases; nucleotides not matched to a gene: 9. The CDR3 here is CSATTLARYEQYF. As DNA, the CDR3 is TGCAGTGCAACGACACTAGCGCGGTACGAGCAGTACTTC.

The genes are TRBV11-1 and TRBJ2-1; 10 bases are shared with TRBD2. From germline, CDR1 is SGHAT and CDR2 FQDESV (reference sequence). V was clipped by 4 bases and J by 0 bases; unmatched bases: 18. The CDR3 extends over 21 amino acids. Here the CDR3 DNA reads TGTGCCAGCAGCTCTCAAATCGGGAAGCGGGAGGGCTTCAGCTCCTACAATGAGCAGTTCTTC. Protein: CASSSQIGKREGFSSYNEQFF.

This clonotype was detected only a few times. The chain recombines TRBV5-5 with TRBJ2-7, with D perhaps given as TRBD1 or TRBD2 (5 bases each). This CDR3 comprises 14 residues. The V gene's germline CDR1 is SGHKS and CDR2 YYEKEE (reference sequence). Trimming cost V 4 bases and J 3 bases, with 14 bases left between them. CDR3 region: CASSRDGTFYEQYF. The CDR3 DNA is TGTGCCAGCAGCCGGGATGGGACGTTCTACGAGCAGTACTTC.

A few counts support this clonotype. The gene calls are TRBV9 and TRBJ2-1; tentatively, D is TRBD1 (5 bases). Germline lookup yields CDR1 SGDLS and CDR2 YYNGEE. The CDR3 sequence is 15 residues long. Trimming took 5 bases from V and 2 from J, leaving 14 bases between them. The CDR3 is CASSAAGAAYNEQFF. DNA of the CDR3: TGTGCCAGCAGTGCTGCTGGGGCCGCCTACAATGAGCAGTTCTTC. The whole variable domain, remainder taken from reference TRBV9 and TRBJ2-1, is DSGVTQTPKHLITATGQRVTLRCSPRSGDLSVYWYQQSLDQGLQFLIQYYNGEERAKGNILERFSAQQFPDLHSELNLSSLELGDSALYFCASSAAGAAYNEQFFGPGTRLTVL.